These 24 T cell receptor beta chains share one sample of origin, sequenced in a study of cytomegalovirus exposure and HLA in healthy donors. PCR primers comprised 60 Vbeta and 13 Jbeta primers. Sequencing was performed with immunoSEQ multiplex PCR; in TCRdb, only in-frame clones are kept and a portion is missing. The sample yields 90,000 to 150,000 clones, around 60% seen once. The specimen was PBMCs. The receptors were sampled from a man aged 35 to 55 in good health and CMV-seropositive.

The V and J genes are TRBV7-2 and TRBJ2-4; 7 bases align to TRBD2. Germline assignment: CDR1 SGHTA and CDR2 FQGNSA. V trimming: 4 bases; J trimming: 0 bases; junction bases outside the gene matches: 15. The CDR3 loop spans 19 amino acids. The CDR3 DNA reads as TGTGCCAGCAGCTCCGAAGATACCGGGAGGATATTAGCCAAAAACATTCAGTACTTC. Its protein is CASSSEDTGRILAKNIQYF. The entire variable domain, with the rest obtained from reference TRBV7-2 and TRBJ2-4, is as follows: GAGVSQSPSNKVTEKGKDVELRCDPISGHTALYWYRQSLGQGLEFLIYFQGNSAPDKSGLPSDRFSAERTGGSVSTLTIQRTQQEDSAVYLCASSSEDTGRILAKNIQYFGAGTRLSVL.

The V and J genes are TRBV5-4 and TRBJ2-5, with D possibly matching TRBD1 (5 bases). The ends were cut back, 0 bases at V and 0 bases at J, with 6 bases in the middle. Germline V gene lookup returns CDR1 SGHNT and CDR2 YYREEE (reference sequence). The CDR3 length is 14 residues. Written as DNA, the CDR3 is TGTGCCAGCAGCTTGGTGGGGCACCAAGAGACCCAGTACTTC. Translating gives CASSLVGHQETQYF. The whole variable domain, filled in from reference TRBV5-4 and TRBJ2-5, reads ETGVTQSPTHLIKTRGQQVTLRCSSQSGHNTVSWYQQALGQGPQFIFQYYREEENGRGNFPPRFSGLQFPNYSSELNVNALELDDSALYLCASSLVGHQETQYFGPGTRLLVL.

The sample holds one count of this clone. The CDR3 spells CASSLSRTGAIYGYTF. Written as DNA, the CDR3 is TGTGCCAGCAGTTTATCGAGGACAGGGGCGATCTATGGCTACACCTTC. The V and J genes are TRBV27 and TRBJ1-2, with TRBD1 identical over 9 bases. V trimming: 0 bases; J trimming: 4 bases; junction bases outside the gene matches: 6. This CDR3 has 16 amino acids. In germline, CDR1 is MNHEY, CDR2 SMNVEV (reference sequence).

The table lists this clone with a few counts. This chain connects TRBV11-2 to TRBJ1-6, with D maybe TRBD1 (6 bases). From germline, CDR1 is SGHAT and CDR2 FQNNGV. Trimming removed 5 bases from V and 4 bases from J, with 12 bases in between. The CDR3 loop spans 15 amino acids. CDR3 nucleotide sequence: TGTGCCAGCAGCCCGGACAGAGCTTATAATTCACCCCTCCACTTT. Translation gives CASSPDRAYNSPLHF. Variable domain in full (rest from reference TRBV11-2 and TRBJ1-6): EAGVAQSPRYKIIEKRQSVAFWCNPISGHATLYWYQQILGQGPKLLIQFQNNGVVDDSQLPKDRFSAERLKGVDSTLKIQPAKLEDSAVYLCASSPDRAYNSPLHFGNGTRLTVT.

The chain combines TRBV6-5 with TRBJ1-2; D is undetermined. Germline V gene sequence: CDR1 MNHEY, CDR2 SVGAGI. The CDR3 is 15 amino acids. Trimming cost V 0 bases and J 0 bases, with 8 bases left between them. CDR3 DNA sequence: TGTGCCAGCAGTTACTCCGGGGTCCCTAACTATGGCTACACCTTC. Translation gives CASSYSGVPNYGYTF.

The chain joins TRBV2 to TRBJ1-1; 7 bases match TRBD1. The CDR3 has 14 residues. V was pared by 10 bases and J by 0 bases, with 8 bases of the junction left unmatched. From germline, CDR1 is SNHLY and CDR2 FYNNEI. CDR3 nucleotides: TGTGCCACCCCTGCGGACAGGATGAACACTGAAGCTTTCTTT. It is translated as CATPADRMNTEAFF.

This chain connects TRBV7-6 to TRBJ2-5; tentative D call: TRBD2 (6 bases). Between the trimmed V and J ends, which lost 3 bases and 5 bases, there was a span of 10 bases. This CDR3 contains 13 residues. Germline V gene lookup returns CDR1 SGHVS and CDR2 FNYEAQ. The CDR3 reads CASSFSSVETQYF. The CDR3 nucleotides are TGTGCCAGCAGCTTCTCTAGCGTGGAGACCCAGTACTTC.

This sequence joins TRBV19 and TRBJ2-3; unclear D gene. The germline V gene has CDR1 LNHDA and CDR2 SQIVND (reference sequence). The germline V and J ends were trimmed by 0 bases and 2 bases, with 18 bases remaining between them. The length of the CDR3 is 18 residues. CDR3 protein: CASSIDFISGTATDTQYF. The CDR3 DNA reads TGTGCCAGTAGTATAGATTTCATCTCAGGAACGGCCACAGATACGCAGTATTTT.

Only a few counts were recorded for this clone. The rearrangement links TRBV19 to TRBJ2-1; tentative D call: TRBD2 (5 bases). CDR1 is LNHDA, CDR2 SQIVND, per germline (reference sequence). The V end lost 5 bases, the J end lost 12 bases, and 17 bases lay between the germline ends. The CDR3 spans 13 residues. In DNA, the CDR3 is TGTGCCAGTAGTCCCCCTACTAGTTTCAGGCAGTTCTTC. Its translation: CASSPPTSFRQFF.

The chain combines TRBV19 with TRBJ2-2; 13 positions match TRBD2. The CDR3 contains 17 residues. Losses at the gene ends were 7 bases for V and 0 bases for J; bases not matched to a gene: 5. CDR1 and CDR2 (germline): LNHDA, SQIVND (reference sequence). The CDR3, as DNA: TGTGCCAGTACCCTGACTAGCGGGGGGCCGAACACCGGGGAGCTGTTTTTT. Its translation: CASTLTSGGPNTGELFF.

The rearrangement links TRBV5-4 to TRBJ2-3, with 7 bases fitting TRBD1. CDR3 length equals 16 residues. The J segment lost 1 base and the V segment lost 0 bases, leaving 5 bases of the junction unmatched. CDR1 is SGHNT and CDR2 is YYREEE in the germline V gene (reference sequence). This CDR3 reads CASSLVLTGRTDTQYF. CDR3 nucleotides: TGTGCCAGCAGCTTGGTCCTGACAGGGCGCACAGATACGCAGTATTTT.

The chain joins TRBV5-1 to TRBJ2-7; TRBD1 might be the D (5 bases). The CDR3 runs to 13 residues. With 4 bases removed from V and 7 bases from J, the gap between germline ends came to 15 bases. Per germline, CDR1 SGHRS and CDR2 YFSETQ. The CDR3 bases are TGCGCCAGCAGCCCCTCAGGGATAAGGGAGCAGTACTTC. Amino acids: CASSPSGIREQYF. The variable domain in full, with the rest retrieved from reference TRBV5-1 and TRBJ2-7, is KAGVTQTPRYLIKTRGQQVTLSCSPISGHRSVSWYQQTPGQGLQFLFEYFSETQRNKGNFPGRFSGRQFSNSRSEMNVSTLELGDSALYLCASSPSGIREQYFGPGTRLTVT.

The rearrangement links TRBV29-1 to TRBJ2-3, with TRBD1 matching over 10 bases. CDR1 SQVTM and CDR2 ANQGSEA come from the germline V gene. The CDR3 runs 15 residues. With V trimmed by 7 bases and J by 5 bases, 12 bases remained unmatched. The CDR3 loop is CSAAGGQGFEDTQYF. CDR3 DNA: TGCAGCGCCGCCGGGGGACAGGGGTTCGAAGATACGCAGTATTTT.

On this clone itself: One junction end disagrees with the germline gene, perhaps due to a read error. This CDR3 reads CASSQEVGGLLTNTGGLFF. CDR3 bases: TGCGCCAGCAGCCAAGAAGTGGGAGGCCTTCTCACGAACACCGGGGGGCTGTTTTTT. The rearrangement joins TRBV4-3 to TRBJ2-2; a weak D match, TRBD2 (6 bases). Germline-derived CDR1 and CDR2 are LGHNA and YSLEER. The CDR3 extends over 19 amino acids.

V usage is TRBV6-1 and J usage is TRBJ2-7; 7 nucleotides align to TRBD1. The CDR3 sequence is 14 residues long. The V gene's germline CDR1 is MNHNS and CDR2 SASEGT. The J segment lost 0 bases and the V segment lost 1 base, leaving 0 bases of the junction unmatched. The CDR3 DNA is TGTGCCAGCAGTGAAGGGGACAGCTCCTACGAGCAGTACTTC. Translated, it gives CASSEGDSSYEQYF.

The V and J genes are TRBV7-9 and TRBJ2-7; no reliable D call. This CDR3 region has 14 residues. Per germline, CDR1 SEHNR and CDR2 FQNEAQ (reference sequence). V lost 5 bases to trimming and J lost 0 bases, with 11 bases between them. In DNA form, the CDR3 reads TGTGCCAGCAGCACCGCAGGAACCTCCTACGAGCAGTACTTC. Its translation: CASSTAGTSYEQYF. The full variable domain, with the rest looked up from reference TRBV7-9 and TRBJ2-7, is DTGVSQNPRHKITKRGQNVTFRCDPISEHNRLYWYRQTLGQGPEFLTYFQNEAQLEKSRLLSDRFSAERPKGSFSTLEIQRTEQGDSAMYLCASSTAGTSYEQYFGPGTRLTVT.

The gene calls are TRBV7-8 and TRBJ1-5; 7 bases map to TRBD1. There are 15 residues in the CDR3. Germline CDR1 and CDR2: SGHVS and FQNEAQ. Trimming cost V 2 bases and J 4 bases; bases outside gene matches: 5. The CDR3 here is CASSLPARGNQPQHF. CDR3 DNA: TGTGCCAGCAGCTTACCCGCCAGGGGGAATCAGCCCCAGCATTTT.

The chain links TRBV7-9 to TRBJ2-2; a weak D match, TRBD2 (5 bases). Per the germline V gene, CDR1 is SEHNR and CDR2 is FQNEAQ (reference sequence). There are 17 residues in the CDR3. Trimming cost V 5 bases and J 4 bases, with 20 bases left between them. Written as DNA, the CDR3 is TGTGCCAGCAGCCCGACCATGGGCGGGTTTGGCACCGGGGAGCTGTTTTTT. Translation: CASSPTMGGFGTGELFF. The full variable domain, its missing parts supplied by reference TRBV7-9 and TRBJ2-2, is DTGVSQNPRHKITKRGQNVTFRCDPISEHNRLYWYRQTLGQGPEFLTYFQNEAQLEKSRLLSDRFSAERPKGSFSTLEIQRTEQGDSAMYLCASSPTMGGFGTGELFFGEGSRLTVL.

This clone came up a few times. The CDR3 region is CASSLRGARNTIYF. CDR3 bases: TGTGCCAGCAGTCTCAGGGGAGCGAGAAACACCATATATTTT. The chain has TRBV6-5 and TRBJ1-3; TRBD1 might be the D (6 bases). CDR3 length: 14 amino acids. Germline V gene data show CDR1 as MNHEY and CDR2 as SVGAGI. The ends were cut back, 5 bases at V and 5 bases at J, with 13 bases in the middle.

The chain is built from TRBV7-6 and TRBJ2-1; TRBD2 agrees at 9 bases. CDR3 size: 19 residues. Germline lookup yields CDR1 SGHVS and CDR2 FNYEAQ. V trimming: 0 bases; J trimming: 0 bases; junction bases outside the gene matches: 9. The CDR3 DNA reads as TGTGCCAGCAGCTTAGCGAGTAGGACTAGCGTTTACTCCTACAATGAGCAGTTCTTC. Amino acids: CASSLASRTSVYSYNEQFF.

This clone was detected a few times. This chain links TRBV5-4 with TRBJ1-2; TRBD1 agrees at 8 bases. The V gene end was trimmed by 0 bases and the J gene end by 4 bases; junction bases not matched to a gene: 2. In germline, CDR1 is SGHNT, CDR2 YYREEE (reference sequence). The CDR3 covers 14 residues. The CDR3 protein is CASSLGQGLYGYTF. The CDR3 nucleotides are TGTGCCAGCAGCTTGGGACAGGGGCTCTATGGCTACACCTTC.

The J gene is TRBJ1-1, the V gene TRBV9; D is unclear. The germline V gene encodes CDR1 SGDLS and CDR2 YYNGEE. This CDR3 spans 15 amino acids. V lost 5 bases to trimming and J lost 0 bases, with 14 bases between them. The CDR3, as DNA: TGTGCCAGCAGTCAAGGGAGTGGGGTGAACACTGAAGCTTTCTTT. As protein: CASSQGSGVNTEAFF.

Only a few counts were recorded for this clone. This chain links TRBV4-3 with TRBJ2-1, with a weak D call TRBD2 (6 bases). V lost 0 bases and J lost 8, with 14 bases in between. This CDR3 is built from 15 residues. Per the germline V gene, CDR1 is LGHNA and CDR2 is YSLEER. The CDR3 region has the DNA TGCGCCAGCAGCCAAGATGCAGGGAGGAGCGATGAGCAGTTCTTC. Protein sequence: CASSQDAGRSDEQFF.

The V gene is TRBV20-1, the J gene TRBJ1-1, with D tentatively TRBD1 (6 bases). The CDR3 sequence is 11 residues long. Germline V CDR1 and CDR2: DFQATT, SNEGSKA (reference sequence). CDR3 nucleotides: TGCAGCGCCAGGGGTTACACTGAAGCTTTCTTT. This gives the protein CSARGYTEAFF.